The present T cell receptor (beta chain) was sequenced within a study of shared clonotypes between healthy human individuals. Study findings and constraints: Rarefaction indicated that sorted-subset sequencing remained incomplete although depth was large. Investigators expected sequencing depth to affect clonotype sharing among donors.

In the naive CD8 group, cells lacked CD45RO and were positively selected for CCR7, so terminally differentiated effector memory CD45RA+ cells were left out. On this clone: Its matching antigen is unknown.

Some clones are missing from TCRdb's copy, which holds only in-frame ones; the method was immunoSEQ multiplex PCR. Of over 2,000,000 clones detected, approximately 92% appear once; the ten largest clones hold under 2%. The CDR3 is 16 residues long. Trimming left V 3 bases short and J 0 bases short, with 14 bases between. CDR1 ENHRY and CDR2 SYGVKD come from the germline V gene. The specimen sequenced was naive CD8+ T cells from PBMCs. The receptor was isolated from a man younger than 35 in good health. Some clones in this sample may be carry-over from other donors' samples. This chain uses TRBV10-3 with TRBJ1-2, with no clear D. The CDR3 nucleotides are TGTGCCATCAGTGATTCGATGGACCTAGCTAACTATGGCTACACCTTC. It translates to CAISDSMDLANYGYTF.